The 31 T cell receptor beta chains in this list originate from one sample, sequenced in a study of cytomegalovirus exposure and HLA in healthy donors. PCR amplification relied on 60 Vbeta primers (plus 13 Jbeta primers). The method was immunoSEQ multiplex PCR; TCRdb's version includes in-frame clones alone and lacks a portion of them. Of some 150,000 clones listed, 75% to 85% were seen once; the top ten hold about 10%. Sequenced material: PBMCs. The origin of the receptors is a man aged 50-59 years in good health and CMV-seropositive.

V and J are TRBV6-5 and TRBJ2-2; D remains unclear. The CDR3 is 13 amino acids. The V gene lost 9 bases and the J gene lost 8 bases, with 16 bases spanning the gap. The germline V gene has CDR1 MNHEY and CDR2 SVGAGI. For the CDR3, the DNA is TGTGCCAGGGTTAAGCCGGTCTTGGGGGAGCTGTTTTTT. Translating gives CARVKPVLGELFF.

The chain couples TRBV4-3 to TRBJ2-7; D is uncertain. V shed 0 bases and J shed 5 bases, with 17 bases lying between them. The V gene's germline CDR1 is LGHNA and CDR2 YSLEER. The CDR3 extends over 16 amino acids. CDR3 region: CASSQDWASGYDEQYF. In DNA form, the CDR3 reads TGCGCCAGCAGCCAAGATTGGGCCAGTGGGTACGACGAGCAGTACTTC.

The CDR3 region is CSASHSYEQYF. The DNA for the CDR3 is TGCAGTGCTAGTCATTCCTACGAGCAGTACTTC. The J gene is TRBJ2-7, the V gene TRBV20-1; no firm D call. CDR1 DFQATT and CDR2 SNEGSKA come from the germline V gene (reference sequence). The CDR3 covers 11 residues. The V and J ends lost 3 bases and 1 base respectively, with 4 bases between them.

The J gene is TRBJ1-5, the V gene TRBV28, with D unclear. The CDR3 is made up of 12 amino acids. The germline CDR1 and CDR2 sequences are MDHEN and SYDVKM. CDR3 amino acids: CASGGLRLPQHF. In nucleotides, the CDR3 is TGTGCTTCCGGAGGCTTAAGGCTGCCCCAGCATTTT.

The chain carries TRBV30 and TRBJ2-3; TRBD2 matches at 10 bases. CDR3 length: 14 residues. Trimming cost V 7 bases and J 0 bases; bases outside gene matches: 4. CDR1 and CDR2 (germline): GTSNPN, SVGIG (reference sequence). The CDR3 protein is CAYTSGASTDTQYF. CDR3 DNA: TGTGCCTATACTAGCGGGGCTAGCACAGATACGCAGTATTTT.

The chain is built from TRBV6-6 and TRBJ2-1; D gene unclear. The V end was cut by 3 bases, the J end by 5 bases, with 11 bases between. Germline V gives CDR1 MNHNY, CDR2 SVGAGI (reference sequence). This CDR3 spans 14 amino acids. The CDR3 nucleotides are TGTGCCAGCAGTTATTCGCCCGGTAACAATGAGCAGTTCTTC. Its protein is CASSYSPGNNEQFF.

This chain uses TRBV30 with TRBJ1-1, with unresolved D. Germline CDR1 is GTSNPN and CDR2 is SVGIG (reference sequence). Trimming stripped 5 bases from V and 5 bases from J, with 12 bases between. The CDR3 runs 12 residues. The CDR3 is CAWEVRITEAFF. The DNA for the CDR3 is TGTGCCTGGGAGGTGCGGATTACTGAAGCTTTCTTT.

This clone was counted between two and nine times. The V gene is TRBV7-9, the J gene TRBJ1-2; 7 nucleotides line up with TRBD1. Germline trimming cut 5 bases from V and 4 bases from J; bases unmatched to any gene: 7. This CDR3 region has 14 residues. From germline, CDR1 is SEHNR and CDR2 FQNEAQ (reference sequence). This CDR3 reads CASSLSGTAYGYTF. As DNA, the CDR3 is TGTGCCAGCAGCCTTTCCGGGACAGCCTATGGCTACACCTTC.

This sequence joins TRBV4-2 and TRBJ1-5; 7 bases are a match to TRBD1. This CDR3 comprises 14 residues. Losses at the gene ends were 1 base for V and 8 bases for J; bases not matched to a gene: 5. CDR1 and CDR2 from the germline V gene are LGHNA and YNFKEQ. The CDR3 sequence is CASSQGGGGEPQHF. The CDR3 DNA reads as TGTGCCAGCAGCCAAGGAGGGGGCGGAGAGCCCCAGCATTTT.

As concerns this clone: Sequence at one end of the junction differs from germline and may be a read error. This chain uses TRBV7-9 with TRBJ2-1, with D possibly matching TRBD2 (6 bases). CDR3 length: 16 residues. Germline V gives CDR1 SEHNR, CDR2 FQNEAQ (reference sequence). The CDR3 spells CSSSLEAGPRGSEQFF. The CDR3 coding sequence is TGTTCCAGCAGCTTAGAAGCGGGCCCGCGGGGAAGCGAGCAGTTCTTC.

The rearrangement links TRBV12-2 to TRBJ1-4. TRBV12-2 is annotated as a pseudogene. The CDR3 totals 16 residues. The CDR3 nucleotides are TGTGCAAGTCGCTTCCCCCCGGGAAAAACTAATGAAAAACTGTTTTTT. Translating gives CASRFPPGKTNEKLFF.

The chain couples TRBV6-5 to TRBJ2-1; tentative D call: TRBD1 (5 bases). The CDR3 sequence is 16 residues long. V lost 0 bases and J 5 bases, leaving 14 bases between the germline ends. Germline V gene lookup returns CDR1 MNHEY and CDR2 SVGAGI. The CDR3 loop reads CASSYSRFIGDNEQFF. DNA for the CDR3: TGTGCCAGCAGTTACTCTCGGTTCATAGGGGACAATGAGCAGTTCTTC.

The chain has TRBV7-3 and TRBJ2-7, with TRBD2 as a possible D gene (5 bases). Trimming pared 5 bases from V and 4 bases from J, leaving 15 bases between. Germline lookup yields CDR1 SGHTA and CDR2 FQGTGA. This CDR3 is built from 14 residues. CDR3 DNA sequence: TGTGCCAGCAGCCCTGACCGGGGTTGGTACGAGCAGTACTTC. Amino acids: CASSPDRGWYEQYF.

The J gene is TRBJ2-2, the V gene TRBV6-1, with 8 positions matching TRBD1. This CDR3 region has 13 residues. The germline CDR1 and CDR2 sequences are MNHNS and SASEGT. The junction had 0 bases not matched to a gene; V was cut back by 8 bases and J by 1 base. CDR3 sequence (DNA): TGTGCCAGCGGGACAGGGAACACCGGGGAGCTGTTTTTT. It translates to CASGTGNTGELFF.

This clone was seen a few times. The chain recombines TRBV4-2 with TRBJ2-5, with D possibly being TRBD2 (7 bases). The CDR3 has 18 residues. Germline V gene sequence: CDR1 LGHNA, CDR2 YNFKEQ. Trimming cost V 1 base and J 5 bases, with 23 bases left between them. The CDR3 DNA reads TGTGCCAGCAGCCAAGGAGGTACCGGGGGGCGCGGAGGGGAGACCCAGTACTTC. It codes for CASSQGGTGGRGGETQYF.

The V and J genes are TRBV6-5 and TRBJ1-1; a weak D match, TRBD1 (5 bases). CDR1 is MNHEY, CDR2 SVGAGI, per germline. V lost 6 bases to trimming and J lost 8 bases, with 19 bases between them. This CDR3 region has 14 residues. The CDR3 spells CASRMTAKTGEAFF. Here the CDR3 DNA reads TGTGCCAGCAGGATGACAGCCAAGACTGGCGAAGCTTTCTTT.

The genes are TRBV28 and TRBJ2-7; tentative D call: TRBD2 (6 bases). Germline lookup yields CDR1 MDHEN and CDR2 SYDVKM. The V end was cut by 6 bases, the J end by 2 bases, with 11 bases between. CDR3 length equals 13 residues. The CDR3 region has the DNA TGTGCCAGCAGGGGCGGGGCGACCTACGAGCAGTACTTC. As protein: CASRGGATYEQYF.

The chain links TRBV7-9 to TRBJ2-7; 8 nucleotides match TRBD1. V lost 5 bases to trimming and J lost 6 bases; unmatched junction nucleotides: 3. The CDR3 length is 12 residues. CDR1 is SEHNR, CDR2 FQNEAQ, per germline (reference sequence). This CDR3 is CASSQTGGEQYF. The CDR3 DNA sequence: TGTGCCAGCAGCCAAACAGGGGGCGAGCAGTACTTC.

The chain combines TRBV11-1 with TRBJ2-2; no reliable D call. The germline gives CDR1 SGHAT, CDR2 FQDESV (reference sequence). This CDR3 has 15 residues. Trimming shortened V by 4 bases and J by 4 bases, and 13 bases separated the two germline ends. CDR3 in DNA: TGTGCCAGCAGCTCTGGAGTAGTTGGCACCGGGGAGCTGTTTTTT. It is translated as CASSSGVVGTGELFF.

V is TRBV14 and J is TRBJ2-2, with D perhaps matching TRBD1 (6 bases). CDR3 length: 13 residues. Trimming removed 6 bases from V and 7 bases from J, with 12 bases in between. Germline V gives CDR1 SGHDN, CDR2 FVKESK. The CDR3 sequence: CASRADRVGELFF. CDR3 DNA: TGTGCCAGCAGAGCGGACAGAGTCGGGGAGCTGTTTTTT. The full variable domain, its missing parts supplied by reference TRBV14 and TRBJ2-2, is EAGVTQFPSHSVIEKGQTVTLRCDPISGHDNLYWYRRVMGKEIKFLLHFVKESKQDESGMPNNRFLAERTGGTYSTLKVQPAELEDSGVYFCASRADRVGELFFGEGSRLTVL.

This sequence joins TRBV7-9 and TRBJ2-2; 8 positions agree with TRBD2. CDR1 is SEHNR and CDR2 is FQNEAQ in the germline V gene (reference sequence). CDR3 length: 16 residues. J gave up 1 base and V 5 bases, and 6 bases lay outside the gene matches. The CDR3 here is CASSPRGGKNTGELFF. The DNA for the CDR3 is TGTGCCAGCAGCCCCCGCGGGGGGAAGAACACCGGGGAGCTGTTTTTT.

This clone was observed a handful of times. The CDR3 sequence is CASSPPGTDTQYF. DNA for the CDR3: TGTGCCAGTAGTCCCCCCGGCACAGATACGCAGTATTTT. The chain has TRBV19 and TRBJ2-3; D gene unclear. V dropped 5 bases and J dropped 1 base, with 7 bases sitting between them. Germline CDR1 LNHDA, CDR2 SQIVND (reference sequence). The CDR3 covers 13 residues.

In this sample, this clone turned up a few times. The CDR3 loop reads CASSEQGMDYGYTF. CDR3 nucleotide sequence: TGTGCCAGCAGTGAACAGGGTATGGACTATGGCTACACCTTC. The rearrangement uses TRBV6-1 and TRBJ1-2, with D possibly TRBD1 on 5 matching bases. The ends were cut back, 2 bases at V and 3 bases at J, with 10 bases in the middle. The CDR3 extends over 14 amino acids. CDR1 MNHNS and CDR2 SASEGT come from the germline V gene.

The chain is built from TRBV27 and TRBJ2-7, with 8 bases aligning to TRBD2. The germline V gene encodes CDR1 MNHEY and CDR2 SMNVEV (reference sequence). J lost 5 bases, V lost 0 bases, and 3 bases had no gene match. The CDR3 loop spans 14 amino acids. CDR3: CASSLSTSVDEQYF. CDR3 nucleotides: TGTGCCAGCAGTTTATCGACTAGCGTGGACGAGCAGTACTTC.

The rearrangement joins TRBV28 to TRBJ2-5; TRBD2 might be the D (5 bases). V shed 8 bases and J shed 4 bases, with 8 bases lying between them. The CDR3 spans 11 residues. Germline assignment: CDR1 MDHEN and CDR2 SYDVKM. CDR3 region: CASVARETQYF. The DNA for the CDR3 is TGTGCCAGCGTAGCGAGAGAGACCCAGTACTTC.

The chain combines TRBV7-9 with TRBJ1-2, with D hard to call. V was cut by 5 bases and J by 4 bases, with 11 bases left in between. Germline assignment: CDR1 SEHNR and CDR2 FQNEAQ (reference sequence). The CDR3 has 13 residues. The CDR3 DNA reads as TGTGCCAGCAGCAGCGACGGAGTCTATGGCTACACCTTC. Its translation: CASSSDGVYGYTF. Full variable domain (outside the CDR3, taken from reference TRBV7-9 and TRBJ1-2): DTGVSQNPRHKITKRGQNVTFRCDPISEHNRLYWYRQTLGQGPEFLTYFQNEAQLEKSRLLSDRFSAERPKGSFSTLEIQRTEQGDSAMYLCASSSDGVYGYTFGSGTRLTVV.

CDR3 DNA sequence: TGTGCCAGCAGCGGACTCTCTGGAAACACCATATATTTT. It yields the protein CASSGLSGNTIYF. The chain combines TRBV25-1 with TRBJ1-3; D remains ambiguous. This CDR3 has 13 amino acids. V lost 6 bases to trimming and J lost 0 bases, with 6 bases between them. CDR1 and CDR2 from the germline V gene are MGHDK and SYGVNS.

The V call is TRBV18, the J call TRBJ1-3, with TRBD1 matching over 7 bases. Trimming cost V 6 bases and J 0 bases; bases outside gene matches: 5. This CDR3 has 15 residues. Germline V gene data show CDR1 as KGHSH and CDR2 as LQKENI. Written as DNA, the CDR3 is TGTGCCAGCTCTTTCGACAGGGTCTCTGGAAACACCATATATTTT. Translating it yields CASSFDRVSGNTIYF.

This clone was picked up a small number of times. One end of the junction fails to match germline, which may point to a read error. V and J are TRBV7-9 and TRBJ2-5; D may be TRBD1 (5 bases). The length of the CDR3 is 13 residues. The V gene's germline CDR1 is SEHNR and CDR2 FQNEAQ (reference sequence). DNA for the CDR3: TGTGCCGGCAGCCCCACAGGTTGGGAGACCCAGTACTTC. It encodes CAGSPTGWETQYF.

The chain links TRBV7-3 to TRBJ2-1; no reliable D call. This CDR3 spans 14 amino acids. Germline values: CDR1 SGHTA, CDR2 FQGTGA. Trimming removed 3 bases at V and 9 bases at J, with 15 bases between. The CDR3 sequence is CASSLPALSREQFF. CDR3 bases: TGTGCCAGCAGCTTGCCCGCCTTAAGCCGTGAGCAGTTCTTC. Together with reference TRBV7-3 and TRBJ2-1, the CDR3 gives the full variable domain: GAGVSQTPSNKVTEKGKYVELRCDPISGHTALYWYRQSLGQGPEFLIYFQGTGAADDSGLPNDRFFAVRPEGSVSTLKIQRTERGDSAVYLCASSLPALSREQFFGPGTRLTVL.

This clone has a handful of counts. This rearrangement joins TRBV5-6 to TRBJ2-2, with D tentatively TRBD1 (5 bases). CDR3 length: 17 residues. V dropped 2 bases and J dropped 4 bases, with 18 bases sitting between them. Germline values: CDR1 SGHDT, CDR2 YYEEEE. The CDR3 is CASSLRTHVPRTGELFF. DNA for the CDR3: TGTGCCAGCAGCTTAAGGACACATGTCCCCCGCACCGGGGAGCTGTTTTTT. Variable domain in full (rest from reference TRBV5-6 and TRBJ2-2): DAGVTQSPTHLIKTRGQQVTLRCSPKSGHDTVSWYQQALGQGPQFIFQYYEEEERQRGNFPDRFSGHQFPNYSSELNVNALLLGDSALYLCASSLRTHVPRTGELFFGEGSRLTVL.